A selection of T cell receptor beta chains follows, all from one sample in a study of T cell changes during pregnancy in multiple sclerosis. Libraries were prepared by immunoSEQ multiplex PCR; TCRdb keeps only in-frame clonotypes and omits some of them. The sample has 85,000 to 130,000 clones, 85% to 95% seen once. This specimen was peripheral blood, taken after pregnancy. All receptors derive from a female donor with multiple sclerosis, enrolled in a pregnancy study. The CDR3 runs from the conserved cysteine through the conserved F or W. Each record gives: clone size, J gene, V gene, D gene, CDR3 protein, CDR3 DNA. D genes are given only for firm matches. For some rows the clone size is stated as once, few or many, or as a class when expanded; others skip it.

abundance: once; j_gene: TRBJ1-2; v_gene: TRBV19; d_gene: -; CDR3aa: CASTDQTGPYGYTF; CDR3nt: TGTGCCAGTACCGACCAGACAGGACCCTATGGCTACACCTTC
abundance: -; j_gene: TRBJ2-7; v_gene: TRBV11-1; d_gene: TRBD1; CDR3aa: CASPQPVFHRDRVGEQYF; CDR3nt: TGTGCCAGCCCTCAACCTGTATTCCACCGGGACAGGGTGGGTGAGCAGTACTTC
abundance: -; j_gene: TRBJ1-2; v_gene: TRBV30; d_gene: TRBD1; CDR3aa: CAWSVSLDREDGYTF; CDR3nt: TGTGCCTGGAGTGTATCCCTCGACAGGGAGGATGGCTACACCTTC
abundance: -; j_gene: TRBJ1-3; v_gene: TRBV5-6; d_gene: TRBD1; CDR3aa: CASSFGTDGNTIYF; CDR3nt: TGTGCCAGCAGCTTTGGGACAGATGGAAACACCATATATTTT
abundance: -; j_gene: TRBJ1-5; v_gene: TRBV6-5; d_gene: -; CDR3aa: CASSLQGSNQPQHF; CDR3nt: TGTGCCAGCAGCTTACAGGGCAGCAATCAGCCCCAGCATTTT
abundance: -; j_gene: TRBJ2-1; v_gene: TRBV9; d_gene: TRBD2; CDR3aa: CASSAPGLAFSNEQFF; CDR3nt: TGTGCCAGCAGCGCACCGGGACTAGCTTTTTCGAATGAGCAGTTCTTC
abundance: -; j_gene: TRBJ2-2; v_gene: TRBV28; d_gene: TRBD2; CDR3aa: CASSLSGTSGAGELFF; CDR3nt: TGTGCCAGCAGTTTATCAGGGACTAGCGGGGCCGGGGAGCTGTTTTTT
abundance: -; j_gene: TRBJ1-5; v_gene: TRBV5-1; d_gene: -; CDR3aa: CASSLGTAFNQPQHF; CDR3nt: TGCGCCAGCAGCTTGGGGACAGCCTTCAATCAGCCCCAGCATTTT
abundance: -; j_gene: TRBJ1-3; v_gene: TRBV28; d_gene: TRBD1; CDR3aa: CASRGQGERNTIYF; CDR3nt: TGTGCCAGCAGGGGACAGGGGGAACGAAACACCATATATTTT
abundance: -; j_gene: TRBJ1-2; v_gene: TRBV6-5; d_gene: -; CDR3aa: CASSLSQGYGYTF; CDR3nt: TGTGCCAGCAGTTTATCTCAGGGCTATGGCTACACCTTC
abundance: once; j_gene: TRBJ2-5; v_gene: TRBV19; d_gene: -; CDR3aa: CASSRDYQETQYF; CDR3nt: TGTGCCAGTAGTAGGGACTACCAAGAGACCCAGTACTTC
abundance: -; j_gene: TRBJ1-6; v_gene: TRBV25-1; d_gene: -; CDR3aa: CASSEREATPLHF; CDR3nt: TGTGCCAGCAGTGAAAGGGAGGCAACACCCCTCCACTTT
abundance: once; j_gene: TRBJ1-5; v_gene: TRBV4-1; d_gene: -; CDR3aa: CASSQVPGPGSQPQHF; CDR3nt: TGCGCCAGCAGCCAAGTACCGGGCCCGGGGTCTCAGCCCCAGCATTTT
abundance: -; j_gene: TRBJ1-1; v_gene: TRBV28; d_gene: TRBD1; CDR3aa: CASSLYRDRGREAFF; CDR3nt: TGTGCCAGCAGTTTATACCGGGACAGGGGCAGGGAAGCTTTCTTT
abundance: -; j_gene: TRBJ2-1; v_gene: TRBV15; d_gene: TRBD1; CDR3aa: CATSGGTGEGNEQFF; CDR3nt: TGTGCCACCAGCGGCGGGACAGGGGAGGGAAATGAGCAGTTCTTC
abundance: once; j_gene: TRBJ1-2; v_gene: TRBV5-4; d_gene: TRBD1; CDR3aa: CASSGGQGSRYGYTF; CDR3nt: TGTGCCAGCAGCGGGGGACAGGGAAGTCGGTATGGCTACACCTTC
abundance: once; j_gene: TRBJ1-6; v_gene: TRBV2; d_gene: TRBD1; CDR3aa: CASSRDRNNSPLHF; CDR3nt: TGTGCCAGCAGTCGGGACAGGAATAATTCACCCCTCCACTTT
abundance: -; j_gene: TRBJ1-6; v_gene: TRBV18; d_gene: -; CDR3aa: CASSPGRGSPLHF; CDR3nt: TGTGCCAGCTCACCCGGCAGGGGTTCACCCCTCCACTTT
abundance: -; j_gene: TRBJ1-5; v_gene: TRBV6-1; d_gene: -; CDR3aa: CASSEDRDSNQPQHF; CDR3nt: TGTGCCAGCAGTGAAGACAGGGATAGCAATCAGCCCCAGCATTTT
abundance: once; j_gene: TRBJ2-1; v_gene: TRBV28; d_gene: TRBD2; CDR3aa: CASSSAGAGEGNEQFF; CDR3nt: TGTGCCAGCAGTTCCGCCGGGGCGGGAGAGGGCAATGAGCAGTTCTTC